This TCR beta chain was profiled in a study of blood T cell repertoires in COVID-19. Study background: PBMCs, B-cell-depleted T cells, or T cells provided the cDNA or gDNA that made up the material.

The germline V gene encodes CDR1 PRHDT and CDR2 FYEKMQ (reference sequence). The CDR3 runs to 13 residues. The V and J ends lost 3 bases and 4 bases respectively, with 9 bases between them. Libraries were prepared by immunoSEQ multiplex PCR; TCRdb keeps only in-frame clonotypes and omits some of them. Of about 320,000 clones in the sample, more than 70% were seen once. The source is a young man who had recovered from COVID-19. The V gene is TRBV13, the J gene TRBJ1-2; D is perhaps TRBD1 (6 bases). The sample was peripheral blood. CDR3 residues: CASSFQGSYGYTF. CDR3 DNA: TGTGCCAGCAGCTTCCAGGGGTCCTATGGCTACACCTTC.